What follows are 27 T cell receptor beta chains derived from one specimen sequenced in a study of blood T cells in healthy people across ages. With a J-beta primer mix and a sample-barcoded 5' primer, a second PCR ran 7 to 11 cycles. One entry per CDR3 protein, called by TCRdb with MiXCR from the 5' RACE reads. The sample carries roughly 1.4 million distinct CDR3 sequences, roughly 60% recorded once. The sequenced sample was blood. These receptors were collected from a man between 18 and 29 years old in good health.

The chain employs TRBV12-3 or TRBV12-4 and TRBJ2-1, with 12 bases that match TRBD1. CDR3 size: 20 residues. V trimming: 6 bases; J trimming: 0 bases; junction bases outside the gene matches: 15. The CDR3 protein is CASSATLGTGGYGSYNEQFF. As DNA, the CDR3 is TGTGCCAGCAGCGCGACGCTCGGGACAGGGGGCTATGGCTCCTACAATGAGCAGTTCTTC.

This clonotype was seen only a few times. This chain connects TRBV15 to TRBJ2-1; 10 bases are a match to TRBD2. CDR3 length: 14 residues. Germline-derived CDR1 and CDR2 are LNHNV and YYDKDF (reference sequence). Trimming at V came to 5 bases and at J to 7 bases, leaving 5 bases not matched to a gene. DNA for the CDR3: TGTGCCACCAGCCAAGCGGGAGGGAATAATGAGCAGTTCTTC. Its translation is CATSQAGGNNEQFF.

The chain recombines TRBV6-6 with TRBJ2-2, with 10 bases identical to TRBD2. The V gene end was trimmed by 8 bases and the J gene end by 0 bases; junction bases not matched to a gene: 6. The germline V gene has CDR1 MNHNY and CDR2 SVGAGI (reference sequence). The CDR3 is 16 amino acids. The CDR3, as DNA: TGTGCCAGCCGAACTAGCGGGGTCGCGAACACCGGGGAGCTGTTTTTT. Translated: CASRTSGVANTGELFF.

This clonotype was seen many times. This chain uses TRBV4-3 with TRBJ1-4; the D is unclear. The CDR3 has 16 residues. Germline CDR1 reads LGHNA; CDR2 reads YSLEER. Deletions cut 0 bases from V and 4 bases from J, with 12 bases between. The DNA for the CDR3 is TGCGCCAGCAGCCAAGAAGTCGGGAAGGGTAATGAAAAACTGTTTTTT. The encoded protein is CASSQEVGKGNEKLFF.

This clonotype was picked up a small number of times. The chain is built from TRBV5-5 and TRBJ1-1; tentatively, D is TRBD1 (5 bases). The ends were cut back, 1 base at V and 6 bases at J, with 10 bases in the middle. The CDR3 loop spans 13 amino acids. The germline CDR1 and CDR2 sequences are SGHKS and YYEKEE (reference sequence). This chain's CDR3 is CASSLSGSPEAFF. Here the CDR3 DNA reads TGTGCCAGCAGCTTGTCAGGGAGCCCTGAAGCTTTCTTT.

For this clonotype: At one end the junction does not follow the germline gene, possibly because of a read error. CDR3 nucleotides: TGTGCCACCAGAAGAGGGTGGGGGCGCGGGAGCAATGAGCAGTTCTTC. This gives the protein CATRRGWGRGSNEQFF. This chain links TRBV15 with TRBJ2-1, with a tentative D call TRBD2 (7 bases). CDR1 LNHNV and CDR2 YYDKDF come from the germline V gene (reference sequence). The CDR3 loop spans 16 amino acids.

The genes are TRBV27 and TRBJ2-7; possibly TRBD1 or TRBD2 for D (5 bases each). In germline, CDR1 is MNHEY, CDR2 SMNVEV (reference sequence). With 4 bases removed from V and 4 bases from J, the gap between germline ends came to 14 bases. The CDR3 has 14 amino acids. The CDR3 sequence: CASSSGRGKYEQYF. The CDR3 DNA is TGTGCCAGCAGTTCGGGACGGGGAAAATACGAGCAGTACTTC.

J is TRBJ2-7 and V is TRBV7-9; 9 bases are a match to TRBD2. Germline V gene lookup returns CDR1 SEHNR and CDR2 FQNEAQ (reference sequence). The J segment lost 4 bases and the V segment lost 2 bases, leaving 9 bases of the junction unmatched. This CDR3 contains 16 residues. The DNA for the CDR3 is TGTGCCAGCAGCTTACAGGGGTCACTAGCGGGTTACGAGCAGTACTTC. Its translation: CASSLQGSLAGYEQYF.

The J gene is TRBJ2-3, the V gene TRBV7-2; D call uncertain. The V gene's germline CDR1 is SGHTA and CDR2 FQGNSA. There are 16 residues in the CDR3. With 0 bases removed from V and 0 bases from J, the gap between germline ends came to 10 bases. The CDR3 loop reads CASSLARVDSTDTQYF. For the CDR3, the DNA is TGTGCCAGCAGCTTAGCGCGCGTAGATAGCACAGATACGCAGTATTTT.

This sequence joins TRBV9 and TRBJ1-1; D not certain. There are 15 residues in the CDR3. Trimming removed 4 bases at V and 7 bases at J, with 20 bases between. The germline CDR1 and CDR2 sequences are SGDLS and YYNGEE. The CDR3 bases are TGTGCCAGCAGCCCCCGGGCCCCCTCAAAGGATGAAGCTTTCTTT. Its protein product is CASSPRAPSKDEAFF.

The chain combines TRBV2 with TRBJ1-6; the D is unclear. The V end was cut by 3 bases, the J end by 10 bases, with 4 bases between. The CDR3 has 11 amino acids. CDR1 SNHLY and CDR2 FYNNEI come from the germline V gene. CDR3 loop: CASSDRSPLHF. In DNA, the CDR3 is TGTGCCAGCAGTGATCGGTCACCCCTCCACTTT.

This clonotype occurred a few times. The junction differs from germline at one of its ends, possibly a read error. Here the CDR3 DNA reads TGCGCCAGCAGGGGGGCGGGAGACGAGCAGTACTTC. It specifies CASRGAGDEQYF. The rearrangement uses TRBV6-6 and TRBJ2-7; D tentatively fits TRBD1 or TRBD2 (7 bases each). The V gene's germline CDR1 is MNHNY and CDR2 SVGAGI (reference sequence). CDR3 size: 12 residues.

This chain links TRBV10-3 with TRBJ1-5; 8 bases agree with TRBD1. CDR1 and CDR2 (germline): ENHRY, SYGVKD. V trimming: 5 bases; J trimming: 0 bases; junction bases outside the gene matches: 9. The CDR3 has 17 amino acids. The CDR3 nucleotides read TGTGCCATCAGTCAGGGACAGGAGGAGAATAGCAATCAGCCCCAGCATTTT. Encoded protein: CAISQGQEENSNQPQHF.

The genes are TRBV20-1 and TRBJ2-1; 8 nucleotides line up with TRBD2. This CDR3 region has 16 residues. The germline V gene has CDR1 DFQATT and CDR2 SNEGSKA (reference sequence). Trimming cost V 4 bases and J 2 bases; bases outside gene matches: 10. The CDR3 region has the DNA TGCAGTGCTACCCTGATGGGCGGGAGGACCTACAATGAGCAGTTCTTC. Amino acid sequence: CSATLMGGRTYNEQFF.

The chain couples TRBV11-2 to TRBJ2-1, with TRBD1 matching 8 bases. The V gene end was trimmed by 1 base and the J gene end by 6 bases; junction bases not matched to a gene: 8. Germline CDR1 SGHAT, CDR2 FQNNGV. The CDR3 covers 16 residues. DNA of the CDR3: TGTGCCAGCAGCTTAGGGGGACAGGTTGGTCGCAATGAGCAGTTCTTC. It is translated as CASSLGGQVGRNEQFF.

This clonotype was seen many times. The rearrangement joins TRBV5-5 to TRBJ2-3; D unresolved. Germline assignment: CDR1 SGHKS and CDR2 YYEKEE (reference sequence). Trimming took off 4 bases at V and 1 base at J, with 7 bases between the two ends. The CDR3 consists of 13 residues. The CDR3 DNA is TGTGCCAGCAGCCCTACCGGCACAGATACGCAGTATTTT. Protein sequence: CASSPTGTDTQYF.

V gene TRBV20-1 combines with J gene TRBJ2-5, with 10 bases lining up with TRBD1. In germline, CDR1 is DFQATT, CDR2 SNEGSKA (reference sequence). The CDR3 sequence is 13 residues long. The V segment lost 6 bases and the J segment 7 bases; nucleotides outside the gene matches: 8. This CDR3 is CSAGGTGVGTQYF. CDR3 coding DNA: TGCAGTGCCGGGGGGACAGGGGTTGGGACCCAGTACTTC.

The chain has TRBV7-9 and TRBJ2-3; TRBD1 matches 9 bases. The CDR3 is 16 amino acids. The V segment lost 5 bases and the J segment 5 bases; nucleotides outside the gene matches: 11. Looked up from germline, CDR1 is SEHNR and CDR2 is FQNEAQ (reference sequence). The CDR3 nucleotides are TGTGCCAGCAGCCCCCTACAGGGGGCCGGAGAAGATACGCAGTATTTT. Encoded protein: CASSPLQGAGEDTQYF. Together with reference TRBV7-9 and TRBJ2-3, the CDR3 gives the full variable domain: DTGVSQNPRHKITKRGQNVTFRCDPISEHNRLYWYRQTLGQGPEFLTYFQNEAQLEKSRLLSDRFSAERPKGSFSTLEIQRTEQGDSAMYLCASSPLQGAGEDTQYFGPGTRLTVL.

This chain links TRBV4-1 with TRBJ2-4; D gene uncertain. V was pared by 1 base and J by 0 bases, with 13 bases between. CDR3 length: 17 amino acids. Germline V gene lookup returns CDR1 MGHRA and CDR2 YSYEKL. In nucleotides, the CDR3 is TGCGCCAGCAGCCAAGTCTTGATCCGGACAGCCAAAAACATTCAGTACTTC. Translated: CASSQVLIRTAKNIQYF.

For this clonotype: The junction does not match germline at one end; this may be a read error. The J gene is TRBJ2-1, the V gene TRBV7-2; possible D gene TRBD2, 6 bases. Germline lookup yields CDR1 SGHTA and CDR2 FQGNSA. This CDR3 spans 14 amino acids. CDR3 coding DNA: TGTGCCAGCAGCCTAGCCCGGGGGACCTATGAGCAGTTCTTC. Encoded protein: CASSLARGTYEQFF.

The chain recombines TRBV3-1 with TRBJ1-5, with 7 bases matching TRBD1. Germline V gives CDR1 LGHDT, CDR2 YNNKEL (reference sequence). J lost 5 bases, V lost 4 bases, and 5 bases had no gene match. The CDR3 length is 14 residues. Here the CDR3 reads CASSPGTAYQPQHF. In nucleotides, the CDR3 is TGTGCCAGCAGCCCCGGGACAGCTTATCAGCCCCAGCATTTT.

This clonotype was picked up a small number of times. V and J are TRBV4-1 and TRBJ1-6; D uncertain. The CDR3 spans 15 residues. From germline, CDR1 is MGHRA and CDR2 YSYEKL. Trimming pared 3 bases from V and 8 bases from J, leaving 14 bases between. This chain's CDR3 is CASSHPDGGDSPLHF. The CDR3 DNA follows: TGCGCCAGCAGCCACCCGGACGGTGGCGATTCACCCCTCCACTTT.

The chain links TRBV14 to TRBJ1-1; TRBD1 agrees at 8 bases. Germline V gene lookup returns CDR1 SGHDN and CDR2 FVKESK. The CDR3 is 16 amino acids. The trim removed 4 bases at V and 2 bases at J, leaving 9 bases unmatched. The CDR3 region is CASSRDRGPPNTEAFF. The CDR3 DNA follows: TGTGCCAGCAGCCGCGACAGGGGTCCCCCAAACACTGAAGCTTTCTTT.

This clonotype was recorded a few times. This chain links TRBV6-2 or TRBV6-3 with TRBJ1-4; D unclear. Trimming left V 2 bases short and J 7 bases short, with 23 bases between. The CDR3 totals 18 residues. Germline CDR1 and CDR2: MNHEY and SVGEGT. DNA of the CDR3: TGTGCCAGCAGTTACCGGTCCGCCGTATCTGGGAAAGTTGAAAAACTGTTTTTT. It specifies CASSYRSAVSGKVEKLFF.

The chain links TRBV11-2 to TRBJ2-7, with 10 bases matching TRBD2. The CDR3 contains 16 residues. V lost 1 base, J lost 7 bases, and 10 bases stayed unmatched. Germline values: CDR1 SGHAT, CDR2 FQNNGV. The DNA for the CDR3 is TGTGCCAGCAGCTTAGGGCTAGCGGGGGTATTGAATGAGCAGTACTTC. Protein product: CASSLGLAGVLNEQYF.

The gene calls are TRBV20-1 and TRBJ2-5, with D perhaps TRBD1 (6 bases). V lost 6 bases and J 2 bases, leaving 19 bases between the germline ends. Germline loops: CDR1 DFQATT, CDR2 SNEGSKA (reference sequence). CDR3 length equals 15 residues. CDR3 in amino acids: CSAGSGARHQETQYF. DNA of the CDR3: TGCAGTGCAGGATCAGGGGCCCGGCATCAAGAGACCCAGTACTTC.

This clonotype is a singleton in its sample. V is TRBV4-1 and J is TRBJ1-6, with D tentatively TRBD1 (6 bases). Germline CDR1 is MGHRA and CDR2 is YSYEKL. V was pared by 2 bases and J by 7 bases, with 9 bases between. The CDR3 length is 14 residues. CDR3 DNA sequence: TGCGCCAGCAGCCAACGGACAGTCAATTCACCCCTCCACTTT. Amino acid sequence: CASSQRTVNSPLHF.